This T cell receptor (beta chain) was profiled in a study of blood T cell repertoires in COVID-19. Study-level background: PBMCs, B-cell-depleted T cells, or T cells provided the cDNA or gDNA that made up the material.

Sequenced by immunoSEQ multiplex PCR; TCRdb stores in-frame clones only, minus some. The sample records some 240,000 clones, around 90% being singletons. Seattle-derived patients entered the study during active infection and were followed longitudinally. This CDR3 is built from 17 residues. CDR1 and CDR2 from the germline V gene are MDHEN and SYDVKM. Trimming removed 3 bases from V and 3 bases from J; junction bases left unmatched: 8. Sequencing was performed on peripheral blood. The receptor comes from a man between 60 and 70 years old with COVID-19, enrolled during active disease. The rearrangement joins TRBV28 to TRBJ2-1; 10 bases agree with TRBD1. The CDR3 loop reads CASSLSTGGALYNEQFF. The CDR3 nucleotides are TGTGCCAGCAGTTTGTCGACAGGGGGCGCCCTCTACAATGAGCAGTTCTTC.